This T cell receptor beta chain was profiled in a study of human T cells and chemical hapten exposure. Study at large: Upper-back patches of 0.01% DPC were read at 6 days. Study results and caveats: Counts of TCRs above 1 in 1000 frequency stayed unchanged with DPC sensitization.

Trimming cost V 4 bases and J 3 bases; bases outside gene matches: 10. The CDR3 is 16 amino acids. Germline CDR1 reads SGHTA; CDR2 reads FQGNSA. Stated time point: patch test 2, 6 weeks after DPC sensitization. Sample treatment: therapeutic diphenylcyclopropenone sensitization with weekly scalp DPC. This clonotype was seen a single time. Antigen specificity is unknown. A much larger clone differs by one base, so this may be a read error. In TCRdb, the RACE reads were re-called with MiXCR into one record per CDR3 protein. The sample shows about 350,000 distinct CDR3 sequences, around 6% of them seen only once.

The chain combines TRBV7-2 with TRBJ1-2; 8 bases fit TRBD1. This receptor was taken from a young woman with alopecia areata. Some clones in this sample may be carry-over from other donors' samples. The sequencing used whole blood, collected in connection with sensitization to the hapten diphenylcyclopropenone (DPC). CDR3 sequence reads: CASSSRQGNWDYGYTF. Here the CDR3 DNA reads TGTGCCAGCAGCTCCCGACAGGGGAATTGGGACTATGGCTACACCTTC.